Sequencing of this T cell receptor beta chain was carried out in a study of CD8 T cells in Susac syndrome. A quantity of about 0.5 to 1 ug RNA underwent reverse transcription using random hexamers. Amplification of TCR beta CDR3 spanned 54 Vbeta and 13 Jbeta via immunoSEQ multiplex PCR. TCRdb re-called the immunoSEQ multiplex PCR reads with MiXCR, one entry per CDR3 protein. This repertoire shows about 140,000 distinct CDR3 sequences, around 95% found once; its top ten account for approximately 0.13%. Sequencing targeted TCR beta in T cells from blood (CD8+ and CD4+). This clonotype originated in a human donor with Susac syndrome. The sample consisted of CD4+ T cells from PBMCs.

CDR3 sequence: CASSTSGGAADTQYF. In DNA form, the CDR3 reads TGTGCCAGCAGCACTAGCGGGGGGGCGGCAGATACGCAGTATTTT. The rearrangement links TRBV7-2 to TRBJ2-3; 13 bases match TRBD2. There are 15 residues in the CDR3. The J segment lost 4 bases and the V segment lost 5 bases, leaving 3 bases of the junction unmatched. Germline CDR1 reads SGHTA; CDR2 reads FQGNSA.